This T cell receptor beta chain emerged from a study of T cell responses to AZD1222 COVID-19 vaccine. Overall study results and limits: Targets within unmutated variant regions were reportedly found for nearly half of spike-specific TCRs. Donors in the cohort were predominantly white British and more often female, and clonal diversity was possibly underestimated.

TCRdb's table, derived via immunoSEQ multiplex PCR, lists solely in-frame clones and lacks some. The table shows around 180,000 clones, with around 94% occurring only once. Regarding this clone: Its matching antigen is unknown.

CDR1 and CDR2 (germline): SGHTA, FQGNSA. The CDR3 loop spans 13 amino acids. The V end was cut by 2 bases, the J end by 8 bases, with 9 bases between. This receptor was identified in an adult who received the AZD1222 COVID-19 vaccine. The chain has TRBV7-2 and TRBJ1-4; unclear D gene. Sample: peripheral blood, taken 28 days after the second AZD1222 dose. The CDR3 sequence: CASSLLVSEKLFF. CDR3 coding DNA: TGTGCCAGCAGCTTATTGGTCAGCGAAAAACTGTTTTTT. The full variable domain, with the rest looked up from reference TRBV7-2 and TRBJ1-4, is GAGVSQSPSNKVTEKGKDVELRCDPISGHTALYWYRQSLGQGLEFLIYFQGNSAPDKSGLPSDRFSAERTGGSVSTLTIQRTQQEDSAVYLCASSLLVSEKLFFGSGTQLSVL.